What follows describes a single TCR beta chain. These data originate in a study of blood T cell repertoires in COVID-19. As for the study in general: The United States, Italy and Spain supplied acute and convalescent COVID-19 samples. T cells, B-cell-depleted T cells, or PBMCs provided the cDNA or gDNA that served as material.

Under the authors' procedure: Reference gene primers were amplified, and this amplification served to estimate nucleated cell counts. Using immunoSEQ multiplex PCR, the repertoire was profiled, and TCRdb retains in-frame clones only, with some absent. The V and J calls and clone size are taken from that table; D and trimming were inferred from the DNA. This table has tens of thousands of clones, roughly 89% appearing once. Seattle's cohort entered during active infection and was followed longitudinally. Germline CDR1 GTSNPN, CDR2 SVGIG (reference sequence). V lost 5 bases to trimming and J lost 9 bases, with 14 bases between them. This CDR3 has 12 residues.

Sequencing was done on a sample of peripheral blood. This rearrangement joins TRBV30 to TRBJ1-5; no clear D. The TCR comes from a man between 60 and 75 years old with COVID-19, enrolled during active disease. As DNA, the CDR3 is TGTGCCTGGGGTCAGTCCAATGGGCCCCAGCATTTT. It codes for CAWGQSNGPQHF. Full variable domain (rest looked up from reference TRBV30 and TRBJ1-5): SQTIHQWPATLVQPVGSPLSLECTVEGTSNPNLYWYRQAAGRGLQLLFYSVGIGQISSEVPQNLSASRPQDRQFILSSKKLLLSDSGFYLCAWGQSNGPQHFGDGTRLSIL.